The 25 T cell receptor beta chains below come from one sample, sequenced in a study of response to subunit inactivated influenza vaccine (dated by TCRdb to 2017 to 2018). The receptor library was made with RT-PCR. This sample was sequenced with an Illumina HiSeq 2500. TCRdb passed the public sequencing reads through fastp at Q25 and MiXCR, retaining productive beta sequences. Rows are unified per CDR3 protein, each entry keeping the most common DNA and genes. The sample table shows around 520,000 distinct CDR3 sequences, and roughly 12% are seen once. Roughly 10% of the sample belongs to the ten largest clones. Source: PBMCs from blood, taken on the day of vaccination. The source is a man aged 45 to 65 who received an inactivated influenza vaccine. Donor details come from another sample of the same person, matched by shared clones.

The genes are TRBV5-6 and TRBJ2-5, with 7 positions matching TRBD1. Germline CDR1 and CDR2: SGHDT and YYEEEE. The CDR3 has 17 residues. Trimming cost V 7 bases and J 0 bases; bases outside gene matches: 15. In DNA, the CDR3 is TGTGCCAGCGGTCTCCTCGGGACAGACTCATACCAAGAGACCCAGTACTTC. This gives the protein CASGLLGTDSYQETQYF.

A few counts support this clonotype. The chain recombines TRBV24-1 with TRBJ2-1; TRBD2 aligns across 7 bases. Unmatched junction bases numbered 9, after V lost 4 bases and J lost 1 base. The germline V gene encodes CDR1 KGHDR and CDR2 SFDVKD. The CDR3 spans 17 residues. The CDR3 loop reads CATSDPTSYPSYNEQFF. The CDR3 DNA sequence: TGTGCCACCAGTGACCCGACTAGCTACCCGTCCTACAATGAGCAGTTCTTC.

The J gene is TRBJ1-1, the V gene TRBV20-1; weak D call: TRBD1 (6 bases). This CDR3 contains 17 residues. Trimming pared 0 bases from V and 0 bases from J, leaving 17 bases between. Looked up from germline, CDR1 is DFQATT and CDR2 is SNEGSKA (reference sequence). The CDR3 region has the DNA TGCAGTGCTAGAGATAGCATCAAACAGGGAATGAACACTGAAGCTTTCTTT. Encoded protein: CSARDSIKQGMNTEAFF.

This clonotype was seen only a few times. This sequence joins TRBV20-1 and TRBJ2-7; 10 positions agree with TRBD2. This CDR3 is 20 amino acids long. From germline, CDR1 is DFQATT and CDR2 SNEGSKA (reference sequence). The J segment lost 0 bases and the V segment lost 0 bases, leaving 17 bases of the junction unmatched. The DNA for the CDR3 is TGCAGTGCTAGAGATCGAGGGAGCGGGAGGGGGCTCCTTTCCTCCTACGAGCAGTACTTC. It translates to CSARDRGSGRGLLSSYEQYF.

This clonotype was counted ten times or more. This chain connects TRBV12-3 or TRBV12-4 to TRBJ2-3, with D unresolved. This CDR3 comprises 14 residues. Trimming took 5 bases from V and 2 from J, leaving 11 bases between them. The CDR3 DNA sequence: TGTGCCAGCAGTCTTGGATTGAACACAGATACGCAGTATTTT. Translated: CASSLGLNTDTQYF.

Comment on this clonotype: This may come from a read error, since a much larger clone is one base off. The J gene is TRBJ2-5, the V gene TRBV12-3 or TRBV12-4; tentative D call: TRBD2 (6 bases). V was cut by 4 bases and J by 1 base, with 7 bases left in between. This CDR3 region has 13 residues. The CDR3 DNA reads TGTGCCAGCAGTTGGAGGGCCCAAGAGACCCAGTACTTC. Residues: CASSWRAQETQYF.

The V call is TRBV4-3, the J call TRBJ2-3; TRBD2 agrees at 9 bases. With V trimmed by 0 bases and J by 1 base, 2 bases remained unmatched. Germline CDR1 LGHNA, CDR2 YSLEER. This CDR3 spans 16 amino acids. The CDR3 loop is CASSQDAGGGTDTQYF. In DNA, the CDR3 is TGCGCCAGCAGCCAAGACGCGGGGGGGGGCACAGATACGCAGTATTTT.

This chain uses TRBV6-2 or TRBV6-3 with TRBJ2-1, with TRBD2 identical over 9 bases. Germline assignment: CDR1 MNHEY and CDR2 SVGEGT. The CDR3 totals 19 residues. The trim removed 2 bases at V and 2 bases at J, leaving 13 bases unmatched. The CDR3 sequence is CASSYERFGSGGPYNEQFF. The CDR3 coding sequence is TGTGCCAGCAGTTACGAGCGGTTCGGTAGCGGGGGCCCCTACAATGAGCAGTTCTTC.

The rearrangement joins TRBV4-2 to TRBJ2-7, with D possibly being TRBD2 (6 bases). The V gene's germline CDR1 is LGHNA and CDR2 YNFKEQ. The CDR3 extends over 17 amino acids. The V and J ends lost 0 bases and 7 bases respectively, with 22 bases between them. This chain's CDR3 is CASSQDLGGIGLGEQYF. As DNA, the CDR3 is TGTGCCAGCAGCCAAGATTTAGGCGGGATCGGTTTGGGGGAGCAGTACTTC.

A few counts support this clonotype. J is TRBJ1-5 and V is TRBV20-1; D perhaps matches TRBD1 (5 bases). Per germline, CDR1 DFQATT and CDR2 SNEGSKA (reference sequence). The CDR3 runs to 14 residues. With 6 bases removed from V and 7 bases from J, the gap between germline ends came to 19 bases. DNA for the CDR3: TGCAGTGCCAGGGCCGTGGGATCAGGACAGCCCCAGCATTTT. This codes for CSARAVGSGQPQHF.

This chain links TRBV4-1 with TRBJ1-1; 9 bases line up with TRBD1. Trimming removed 2 bases from V and 6 bases from J; junction bases left unmatched: 13. This CDR3 spans 17 amino acids. CDR1 and CDR2 from the germline V gene are MGHRA and YSYEKL. CDR3 amino acids: CASSQSFSTGGVPEAFF. The DNA for the CDR3 is TGCGCCAGCAGCCAATCCTTCAGTACAGGGGGCGTCCCTGAAGCTTTCTTT.

This clonotype was counted at least ten times. V is TRBV10-3 and J is TRBJ1-2; maybe TRBD1 (5 bases). CDR1 and CDR2 from the germline V gene are ENHRY and SYGVKD. CDR3 size: 14 residues. Trimming removed 4 bases at V and 2 bases at J, with 11 bases between. Written as DNA, the CDR3 is TGTGCCATCAGTGCAGGGTTTGGGAACTATGGCTACACCTTC. Translating it yields CAISAGFGNYGYTF.

This clonotype has a handful of counts. The chain employs TRBV20-1 and TRBJ2-2, with D maybe TRBD2 (6 bases). The CDR3 loop spans 16 amino acids. Germline V gene data show CDR1 as DFQATT and CDR2 as SNEGSKA (reference sequence). Trimming removed 3 bases from V and 0 bases from J, with 14 bases in between. The CDR3 spells CSASRGRTANTGELFF. The CDR3 DNA is TGCAGTGCTAGTAGAGGGAGGACCGCGAACACCGGGGAGCTGTTTTTT.

This clonotype appeared a few times. The rearrangement uses TRBV11-1 and TRBJ1-6; D uncertain. Germline assignment: CDR1 SGHAT and CDR2 FQDESV (reference sequence). V lost 3 bases to trimming and J lost 6 bases, with 6 bases between them. The CDR3 contains 13 residues. CDR3 bases: TGTGCCAGCAGCTTCCAGAGTAATTCACCCCTCCACTTT. It yields the protein CASSFQSNSPLHF.

The V gene is TRBV2, the J gene TRBJ2-5, with D possibly being TRBD2 (6 bases). Germline V gives CDR1 SNHLY, CDR2 FYNNEI. The germline V and J ends were trimmed by 3 bases and 4 bases, with 12 bases remaining between them. CDR3 length: 14 residues. CDR3 nucleotide sequence: TGTGCCAGCAGTGACCCGGCCGGGGGAGAGACCCAGTACTTC. Amino acid sequence: CASSDPAGGETQYF.

This clonotype has ten or more counts. V and J are TRBV29-1 and TRBJ2-2, with 7 nucleotides matching TRBD1. This CDR3 has 15 residues. V gave up 5 bases and J gave up 4 bases; unmatched junction bases: 10. Per germline, CDR1 SQVTM and CDR2 ANQGSEA. For the CDR3, the DNA is TGCAGCGTTAACCTCCGGGACAGTCCCACCGGGGAGCTGTTTTTT. Its translation: CSVNLRDSPTGELFF.

This clonotype was seen many times. The chain is built from TRBV12-3 or TRBV12-4 and TRBJ2-3; D not resolved. CDR3 length: 15 residues. V gave up 6 bases and J gave up 2 bases, with 15 bases separating them. The CDR3 region has the DNA TGTGCCAGCAGCTACGGTTGGGGTTCCACAGATACGCAGTATTTT. As protein: CASSYGWGSTDTQYF.

The sample holds many counts of this clonotype. The rearrangement links TRBV28 to TRBJ1-2; TRBD1 aligns across 7 bases. Trimming removed 4 bases from V and 8 bases from J; junction bases left unmatched: 13. This CDR3 contains 15 residues. Germline-derived CDR1 and CDR2 are MDHEN and SYDVKM. Here the CDR3 reads CASSSIRQGGLGYTF. CDR3 coding DNA: TGTGCCAGCAGTTCTATCCGACAGGGAGGATTGGGCTACACCTTC.

The chain recombines TRBV28 with TRBJ2-4; D possibly uses TRBD1 or TRBD2 (5 bases each). The CDR3 totals 14 residues. CDR1 and CDR2 (germline): MDHEN, SYDVKM. V was pared by 4 bases and J by 7 bases, with 14 bases between. The DNA of the CDR3 is TGTGCCAGCAGTTCGACGGGGTCAGGGAACATTCAGTACTTC. Its translation is CASSSTGSGNIQYF. Full variable domain (rest looked up from reference TRBV28 and TRBJ2-4): DVKVTQSSRYLVKRTGEKVFLECVQDMDHENMFWYRQDPGLGLRLIYFSYDVKMKEKGDIPEGYSVSREKKERFSLILESASTNQTSMYLCASSSTGSGNIQYFGAGTRLSVL.

This chain joins TRBV20-1 and TRBJ2-1; D remains unclear. CDR1 DFQATT and CDR2 SNEGSKA come from the germline V gene (reference sequence). V was shortened by 1 base and J by 6 bases, with 7 bases between the two germline ends. CDR3 length: 12 amino acids. The DNA of the CDR3 is TGCAGTGCTAGAGTGGATATCAATGAGCAGTTCTTC. It encodes CSARVDINEQFF.

The chain carries TRBV20-1 and TRBJ1-5, with 7 bases that match TRBD1. After removal of 2 bases from V and 2 bases from J, the junction contained 12 bases not matched to a gene. There are 17 residues in the CDR3. Germline V CDR1 and CDR2: DFQATT, SNEGSKA (reference sequence). CDR3 in DNA: TGCAGTGCTAGACTCCAGACAGGGTTGGATGGCAATCAGCCCCAGCATTTT. Amino acid sequence: CSARLQTGLDGNQPQHF.

This clonotype was recorded a few times. This chain uses TRBV7-9 with TRBJ2-7, with 11 nucleotides matching TRBD2. This CDR3 has 16 amino acids. Germline CDR1 and CDR2: SEHNR and FQNEAQ (reference sequence). Trimming cost V 4 bases and J 1 base; bases outside gene matches: 6. The CDR3 sequence: CASSYLLAGESYEQYF. The CDR3 DNA sequence: TGTGCCAGCAGCTACTTACTAGCGGGAGAGTCCTACGAGCAGTACTTC.

The chain is built from TRBV12-3 or TRBV12-4 and TRBJ2-5; 7 bases are a match to TRBD1. The CDR3 sequence is 13 residues long. V lost 8 bases and J lost 4; bases outside the gene matches: 7. This chain's CDR3 is CASRGRTGETQYF. CDR3 nucleotides: TGTGCCAGCCGGGGTCGGACAGGAGAGACCCAGTACTTC.

This clonotype was picked up a small number of times. The J gene is TRBJ2-5, the V gene TRBV6-2 or TRBV6-3, with D maybe TRBD1 (6 bases). The germline V gene has CDR1 MNHEY and CDR2 SVGEGT. V lost 6 bases, J lost 4 bases, and 21 bases lay in between. The CDR3 contains 16 residues. CDR3 loop: CASRPQQGLVPETQYF. The CDR3 nucleotides are TGTGCCAGCAGGCCCCAACAGGGTTTGGTTCCAGAGACCCAGTACTTC.

The V call is TRBV19, the J call TRBJ2-7; D is possibly TRBD2 (6 bases). The V and J ends lost 8 bases and 0 bases respectively, with 11 bases between them. CDR3 length equals 13 residues. Germline V gene sequence: CDR1 LNHDA, CDR2 SQIVND (reference sequence). CDR3 DNA: TGTGCCAGTGCCCCGGGGGACTCCTACGAGCAGTACTTC. It yields the protein CASAPGDSYEQYF.